A single sample gave rise to the 32 T cell receptor beta chains below, sequenced in a study of T cell clones after liver transplantation. The repertoire was sequenced with immunoSEQ multiplex PCR; TCRdb's copy has only in-frame clones and lacks some. This sample carries roughly 120,000 clones, 90% of them seen once, and the ten largest clones take 0.65% to 0.95%. The sample here was CD4+ T cells from blood, taken 12 months after liver transplant. The receptors shown here come from a human patient who received a liver transplant. Part of the T cell pool may stem from the graft donor.

The genes are TRBV4-2 and TRBJ2-1; 11 bases are shared with TRBD2. Trimming removed 0 bases from V and 10 bases from J; junction bases left unmatched: 11. The CDR3 covers 17 residues. Germline CDR1 is LGHNA and CDR2 is YNFKEQ. As DNA, the CDR3 is TGTGCCAGCAGCCAAGATCCGGCTAGCGGGAGGATTCAGGAGCAGTTCTTC. Its translation is CASSQDPASGRIQEQFF.

This chain uses TRBV5-6 with TRBJ2-3; 8 nucleotides agree with TRBD2. CDR3 length equals 16 residues. Germline CDR1 reads SGHDT; CDR2 reads YYEEEE. V shed 0 bases, J shed 0 bases, and the junction held 3 bases outside the gene matches. DNA for the CDR3: TGTGCCAGCAGCTTGGTAGCGGGACCAAGCACAGATACGCAGTATTTT. It is translated as CASSLVAGPSTDTQYF. Filled out from reference TRBV5-6 and TRBJ2-3, the complete variable domain reads DAGVTQSPTHLIKTRGQQVTLRCSPKSGHDTVSWYQQALGQGPQFIFQYYEEEERQRGNFPDRFSGHQFPNYSSELNVNALLLGDSALYLCASSLVAGPSTDTQYFGPGTRLTVL.

This clone was seen just once. J is TRBJ1-1 and V is TRBV6-5; perhaps TRBD1 as D (5 bases). Trimming stripped 5 bases from V and 1 base from J, with 14 bases between. Germline V gene data show CDR1 as MNHEY and CDR2 as SVGAGI. The CDR3 consists of 15 residues. This CDR3 is CASSLHGGPNTEAFF. The CDR3 nucleotides are TGTGCCAGCAGTCTGCACGGGGGTCCGAACACTGAAGCTTTCTTT.

The genes are TRBV5-5 and TRBJ2-5, with D tentatively TRBD2 (5 bases). V lost 4 bases, J lost 2 bases, and 12 bases lay in between. Per germline, CDR1 SGHKS and CDR2 YYEKEE (reference sequence). The CDR3 sequence is 14 residues long. The CDR3 DNA is TGTGCCAGCAGCGAGGACTGGGCTCAAGAGACCCAGTACTTC. It is translated as CASSEDWAQETQYF.

This chain uses TRBV6-1 with TRBJ1-5, with a tentative D call TRBD1 (6 bases). In germline, CDR1 is MNHNS, CDR2 SASEGT. This CDR3 contains 16 residues. The V and J ends lost 4 bases and 7 bases respectively, with 20 bases between them. The CDR3 here is CASSVHRERIEQPQHF. The CDR3 coding sequence is TGTGCCAGCAGTGTACACAGGGAGCGCATAGAGCAGCCCCAGCATTTT.

The V call is TRBV5-1, the J call TRBJ2-1, with 13 bases fitting TRBD2. The junction had 5 bases not matched to a gene; V was cut back by 0 bases and J by 8 bases. From germline, CDR1 is SGHRS and CDR2 YFSETQ. The CDR3 consists of 16 residues. The CDR3 DNA reads as TGCGCCAGCAGCTTGGCACTAGCGGGAGGGCCCGATGAGCAGTTCTTC. Its protein product is CASSLALAGGPDEQFF.

This clone was detected only once. This chain links TRBV11-3 with TRBJ1-1; TRBD1 matches 7 bases. Germline trimming cut 5 bases from V and 1 base from J; bases unmatched to any gene: 4. Germline CDR1 is SGHNT and CDR2 is YENEEA. The length of the CDR3 is 14 residues. The CDR3 loop reads CASSPGQPNTEAFF. The CDR3, as DNA: TGTGCCAGCAGCCCGGGACAGCCGAACACTGAAGCTTTCTTT.

V is TRBV11-2 and J is TRBJ2-2; 7 nucleotides line up with TRBD1. This CDR3 spans 15 amino acids. V lost 5 bases and J lost 4; bases outside the gene matches: 7. Germline CDR1 and CDR2: SGHAT and FQNNGV. CDR3 in amino acids: CASSTPQGFTGELFF. As DNA, the CDR3 is TGTGCCAGCAGCACCCCACAGGGGTTCACCGGGGAGCTGTTTTTT.

The chain has TRBV29-1 and TRBJ1-1; 8 positions agree with TRBD1. The CDR3 length is 12 residues. V gave up 6 bases and J gave up 1 base; unmatched junction bases: 1. Germline loops: CDR1 SQVTM, CDR2 ANQGSEA. The chain's CDR3 is CSVGTGNTEAFF. The CDR3 DNA reads as TGCAGCGTAGGGACAGGGAACACTGAAGCTTTCTTT.

The V gene is TRBV7-3, the J gene TRBJ2-3, with a weak D call TRBD2 (6 bases). CDR1 and CDR2 (germline): SGHTA, FQGTGA. Trimming removed 1 base from V and 3 bases from J, with 8 bases in between. The CDR3 runs to 14 residues. In DNA form, the CDR3 reads TGTGCCAGCAGCTTAAACGGGAGAACAGATACGCAGTATTTT. It translates to CASSLNGRTDTQYF.

The chain carries TRBV9 and TRBJ2-5; TRBD2 matches 7 bases. Germline V gene lookup returns CDR1 SGDLS and CDR2 YYNGEE. V trimming: 3 bases; J trimming: 7 bases; junction bases outside the gene matches: 9. The CDR3 runs 14 residues. CDR3 in amino acids: CASSATGTKGTQYF. CDR3 coding DNA: TGTGCCAGCAGCGCCACCGGGACTAAGGGGACCCAGTACTTC.

This clone appeared a few times. The chain uses TRBV5-4 and TRBJ1-2, with D possibly being TRBD1 (5 bases). The V end lost 0 bases, the J end lost 2 bases, and 11 bases lay between the germline ends. Germline V gene lookup returns CDR1 SGHNT and CDR2 YYREEE (reference sequence). CDR3 length: 15 amino acids. DNA for the CDR3: TGTGCCAGCAGCTTGGGCAGGGTGGCCAACTATGGCTACACCTTC. This sequence encodes CASSLGRVANYGYTF.

V usage is TRBV18 and J usage is TRBJ2-1, with a tentative D call TRBD2 (6 bases). CDR1 is KGHSH and CDR2 is LQKENI in the germline V gene. V was shortened by 0 bases and J by 10 bases, with 22 bases between the two germline ends. The CDR3 covers 17 residues. DNA of the CDR3: TGTGCCAGCTCACCACCTCACCTCATACCACTAGCTCGCGAGCAGTTCTTC. Protein: CASSPPHLIPLAREQFF.

The chain recombines TRBV2 with TRBJ2-2, with 8 bases aligning to TRBD1. This CDR3 has 15 residues. Germline CDR1 and CDR2: SNHLY and FYNNEI. With V trimmed by 7 bases and J by 0 bases, 4 bases remained unmatched. CDR3 nucleotide sequence: TGTGCCAGCAACCAGGGACAGGCGAACACCGGGGAGCTGTTTTTT. It specifies CASNQGQANTGELFF.

This clone was found once. This rearrangement joins TRBV11-1 to TRBJ2-1; 7 bases fit TRBD2. The V segment lost 0 bases and the J segment 1 base; nucleotides outside the gene matches: 0. The germline gives CDR1 SGHAT, CDR2 FQDESV (reference sequence). The CDR3 loop spans 15 amino acids. CDR3 sequence (DNA): TGTGCCAGCAGCTTAGCGGGAGGGTCCTACAATGAGCAGTTCTTC. Translating gives CASSLAGGSYNEQFF.

The chain is built from TRBV5-1 and TRBJ2-7; 9 nucleotides match TRBD1. The germline gives CDR1 SGHRS, CDR2 YFSETQ. Trimming at V came to 3 bases and at J to 2 bases, leaving 6 bases not matched to a gene. CDR3 size: 15 residues. CDR3 in DNA: TGCGCCAGCAGCTGGGGGGACAGGGTCGCCTACGAGCAGTACTTC. Residues: CASSWGDRVAYEQYF. The full variable domain, with the rest looked up from reference TRBV5-1 and TRBJ2-7, is KAGVTQTPRYLIKTRGQQVTLSCSPISGHRSVSWYQQTPGQGLQFLFEYFSETQRNKGNFPGRFSGRQFSNSRSEMNVSTLELGDSALYLCASSWGDRVAYEQYFGPGTRLTVT.

J is TRBJ2-7 and V is TRBV7-5; the DNA was not compared with TRBD1, the D call given in the table. TRBV7-5 is annotated as a pseudogene. The CDR3 has 14 residues. The CDR3 loop reads CVRIGDRVNHEQYF. The CDR3 region has the DNA TGTGTCAGAATTGGGGACAGGGTGAACCACGAGCAGTACTTC.

This clone was counted a single time. Additional DNA sequences in this sample encode the identical CDR3. The V call is TRBV7-3, the J call TRBJ1-1; D unresolved. Germline V lookup: CDR1 SGHTA, CDR2 FQGTGA. This CDR3 has 13 residues. Trimming pared 1 base from V and 1 base from J, leaving 4 bases between. For the CDR3, the DNA is TGTGCCAGCAGCTTAAGGGCGAACACTGAAGCTTTCTTT. It is translated as CASSLRANTEAFF.

This sequence joins TRBV7-3 and TRBJ2-7, with D possibly called TRBD1 or TRBD2 (5 bases each). The V gene lost 5 bases and the J gene lost 3 bases, with 11 bases spanning the gap. Per the germline V gene, CDR1 is SGHTA and CDR2 is FQGTGA. This CDR3 contains 13 residues. CDR3: CASSLGDGYEQYF. The CDR3, as DNA: TGTGCCAGCAGCCTCGGGGACGGCTACGAGCAGTACTTC.

V is TRBV27 and J is TRBJ1-5; D uncertain. The germline V gene encodes CDR1 MNHEY and CDR2 SMNVEV (reference sequence). The CDR3 sequence is 13 residues long. V lost 0 bases and J 7 bases, leaving 7 bases between the germline ends. The CDR3 here is CASSLSGGQPQHF. CDR3 sequence (DNA): TGTGCCAGCAGTTTATCAGGAGGCCAGCCCCAGCATTTT.

The genes are TRBV5-8 and TRBJ2-3; 9 bases map to TRBD1. CDR1 and CDR2 (germline): SGHTS, YDEGEE. The V gene end was trimmed by 4 bases and the J gene end by 4 bases; junction bases not matched to a gene: 7. This CDR3 is 15 amino acids long. The CDR3 DNA reads as TGTGCCAGCAGCGCCACAGGGGGCATGGCAGATACGCAGTATTTT. It is translated as CASSATGGMADTQYF.

The V call is TRBV11-3, the J call TRBJ1-4, with a tentative D call TRBD1 (6 bases). Trimming took off 3 bases at V and 7 bases at J, with 15 bases between the two ends. The CDR3 is 15 residues long. CDR1 is SGHNT, CDR2 YENEEA, per germline. As DNA, the CDR3 is TGTGCCAGCAGCTTCGGGGGGCTGGCGGGTGAAAAACTGTTTTTT. It is translated as CASSFGGLAGEKLFF.

The sample holds one count of this clone. This sequence joins TRBV5-1 and TRBJ1-1; possible D gene TRBD1, 6 bases. CDR1 is SGHRS and CDR2 is YFSETQ in the germline V gene. Trimming took off 4 bases at V and 0 bases at J, with 16 bases between the two ends. CDR3 length equals 16 residues. The CDR3 DNA reads TGCGCCAGCAGCCCAGGGACAACGGTGATGAACACTGAAGCTTTCTTT. As protein: CASSPGTTVMNTEAFF.

Ten or more counts support this clone. The same CDR3 can be traced to other DNA sequences in this sample. This chain links TRBV28 with TRBJ1-2, with a possible D match to TRBD1 (5 bases). This CDR3 is 14 amino acids long. CDR1 and CDR2 from the germline V gene are MDHEN and SYDVKM. V lost 3 bases, J lost 3 bases, and 11 bases lay in between. The CDR3 DNA sequence: TGTGCCAGCAGTTTGAGGGGAATGGACTATGGCTACACCTTC. Translated, it gives CASSLRGMDYGYTF.

The V and J genes are TRBV18 and TRBJ1-5; D is uncertain. Germline lookup yields CDR1 KGHSH and CDR2 LQKENI. CDR3 length equals 14 residues. V gave up 3 bases and J gave up 3 bases, with 9 bases separating them. This CDR3 is CASSPAGLNQPQHF. The DNA for the CDR3 is TGTGCCAGCTCACCGGCGGGTCTCAATCAGCCCCAGCATTTT.

J is TRBJ2-7 and V is TRBV7-9; a possible D gene is TRBD1 (5 bases). The CDR3 is 14 amino acids. Trimming left V 4 bases short and J 6 bases short, with 16 bases between. From germline, CDR1 is SEHNR and CDR2 FQNEAQ (reference sequence). CDR3 residues: CASSSDGRVGEQYF. CDR3 coding DNA: TGTGCCAGCAGCTCCGACGGCAGGGTGGGCGAGCAGTACTTC. Filled out from reference TRBV7-9 and TRBJ2-7, the complete variable domain reads DTGVSQNPRHKITKRGQNVTFRCDPISEHNRLYWYRQTLGQGPEFLTYFQNEAQLEKSRLLSDRFSAERPKGSFSTLEIQRTEQGDSAMYLCASSSDGRVGEQYFGPGTRLTVT.

This rearrangement joins TRBV7-8 to TRBJ2-7, with no clear D. The length of the CDR3 is 15 residues. V was clipped by 4 bases and J by 0 bases, with 13 bases between them. Germline assignment: CDR1 SGHVS and CDR2 FQNEAQ. The CDR3 bases are TGTGCCAGCAGCTACCGACACTCATCCTCCTACGAGCAGTACTTC. Amino acid sequence: CASSYRHSSSYEQYF.

The chain employs TRBV7-3 and TRBJ2-3; tentatively, D is TRBD2 (5 bases). The germline CDR1 and CDR2 sequences are SGHTA and FQGTGA. Trimming took off 5 bases at V and 0 bases at J, with 18 bases between the two ends. The CDR3 has 17 residues. CDR3 sequence (DNA): TGTGCCAGCAGCCCTGAACCTTCTAGCCGGAGCACAGATACGCAGTATTTT. Amino acids: CASSPEPSSRSTDTQYF.

The rearrangement links TRBV5-8 to TRBJ2-5; 10 nucleotides align to TRBD1. The CDR3 sequence is 15 residues long. Unmatched junction bases numbered 8, after V lost 4 bases and J lost 5 bases. The germline CDR1 and CDR2 sequences are SGHTS and YDEGEE. CDR3: CASSRGQGVVETQYF. The CDR3 nucleotides read TGTGCCAGCAGCAGAGGACAGGGGGTTGTTGAGACCCAGTACTTC.

The rearrangement links TRBV9 to TRBJ1-1; D gene uncertain. In germline, CDR1 is SGDLS, CDR2 YYNGEE. The ends were cut back, 1 base at V and 3 bases at J, with 7 bases in the middle. The CDR3 totals 13 residues. CDR3 loop: CASSVRQYTEAFF. The CDR3, as DNA: TGTGCCAGCAGCGTACGACAATACACTGAAGCTTTCTTT.

The chain joins TRBV5-1 to TRBJ2-3; 13 nucleotides match TRBD2. The CDR3 consists of 15 residues. Trimming at V came to 4 bases and at J to 4 bases, leaving 3 bases not matched to a gene. The germline V gene encodes CDR1 SGHRS and CDR2 YFSETQ. In nucleotides, the CDR3 is TGCGCCAGCAGCCCGACTAGCGGGAGGTCAGATACGCAGTATTTT. Translated, it gives CASSPTSGRSDTQYF.

V gene TRBV9 combines with J gene TRBJ2-2; 10 bases line up with TRBD2. This CDR3 is built from 16 residues. Unmatched junction bases numbered 6, after V lost 5 bases and J lost 2 bases. Per germline, CDR1 SGDLS and CDR2 YYNGEE. CDR3 nucleotides: TGTGCCAGCAGAGGAATAGCGGGAGGAAACACCGGGGAGCTGTTTTTT. Translated, it gives CASRGIAGGNTGELFF.